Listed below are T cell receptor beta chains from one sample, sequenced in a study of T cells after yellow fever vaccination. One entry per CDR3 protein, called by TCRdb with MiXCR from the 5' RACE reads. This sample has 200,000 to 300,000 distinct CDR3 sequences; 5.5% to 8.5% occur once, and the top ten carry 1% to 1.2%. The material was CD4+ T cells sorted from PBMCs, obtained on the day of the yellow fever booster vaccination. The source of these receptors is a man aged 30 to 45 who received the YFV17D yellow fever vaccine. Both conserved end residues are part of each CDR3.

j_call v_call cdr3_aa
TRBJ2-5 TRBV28 CASSFLAGVEETQYF
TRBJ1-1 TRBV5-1 CASSLALRNTEAFF
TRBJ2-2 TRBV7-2 CASRPTGSTGELFF
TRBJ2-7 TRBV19 CASSMTGTGYYEQYF
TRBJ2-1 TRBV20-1 CSARDPSGLNNEQFF
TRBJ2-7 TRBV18 CASRNTGIHEQYF
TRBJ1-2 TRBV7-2 CASSRQGGYGYTF
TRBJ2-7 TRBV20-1 CSARDPKPGVAYEQYF
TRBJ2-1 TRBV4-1 CASSQVHSYNEQFF
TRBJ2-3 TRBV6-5 CASSYSIAGAYTQYF
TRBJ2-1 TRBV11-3 CASSLGTGGIYNEQFF
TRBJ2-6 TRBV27 CASSFGPGANVLTF
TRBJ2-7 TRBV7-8 CASSVENRGREQYF
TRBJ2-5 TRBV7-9 CASSLGDRGMKTQYF
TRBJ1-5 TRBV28 CASSLMRYSNQPQHF
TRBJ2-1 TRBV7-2 CASSPVFGDEQFF
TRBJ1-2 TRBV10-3 CAITNELANYGYTF
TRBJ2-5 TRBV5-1 CASSSGRSQETQYF
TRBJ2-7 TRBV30 CAWAWSGSPYEQYF
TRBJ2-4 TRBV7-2 CASSRPRVAGEEDIQYF
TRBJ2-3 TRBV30 CAWSVRGIKDTQYF
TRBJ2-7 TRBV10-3 CAISESTGKPYEQYF
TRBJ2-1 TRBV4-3 CASSQDQGSIYNEQFF